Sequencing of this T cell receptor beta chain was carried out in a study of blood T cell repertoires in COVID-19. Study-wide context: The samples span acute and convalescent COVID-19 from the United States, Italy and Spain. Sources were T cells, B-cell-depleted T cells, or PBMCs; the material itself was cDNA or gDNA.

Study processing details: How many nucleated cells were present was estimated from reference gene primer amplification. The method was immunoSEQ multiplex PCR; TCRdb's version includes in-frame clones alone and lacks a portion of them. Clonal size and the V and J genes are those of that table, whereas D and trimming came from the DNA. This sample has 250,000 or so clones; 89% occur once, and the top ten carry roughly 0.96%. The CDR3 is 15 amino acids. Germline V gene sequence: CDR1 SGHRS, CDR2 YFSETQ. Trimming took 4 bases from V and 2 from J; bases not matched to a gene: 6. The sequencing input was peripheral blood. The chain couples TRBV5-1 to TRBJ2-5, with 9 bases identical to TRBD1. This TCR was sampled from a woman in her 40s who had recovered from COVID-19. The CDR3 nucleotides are TGCGCCAGCAGCCCGATGGGACAGGGACAAGAGACCCAGTACTTC. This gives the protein CASSPMGQGQETQYF.